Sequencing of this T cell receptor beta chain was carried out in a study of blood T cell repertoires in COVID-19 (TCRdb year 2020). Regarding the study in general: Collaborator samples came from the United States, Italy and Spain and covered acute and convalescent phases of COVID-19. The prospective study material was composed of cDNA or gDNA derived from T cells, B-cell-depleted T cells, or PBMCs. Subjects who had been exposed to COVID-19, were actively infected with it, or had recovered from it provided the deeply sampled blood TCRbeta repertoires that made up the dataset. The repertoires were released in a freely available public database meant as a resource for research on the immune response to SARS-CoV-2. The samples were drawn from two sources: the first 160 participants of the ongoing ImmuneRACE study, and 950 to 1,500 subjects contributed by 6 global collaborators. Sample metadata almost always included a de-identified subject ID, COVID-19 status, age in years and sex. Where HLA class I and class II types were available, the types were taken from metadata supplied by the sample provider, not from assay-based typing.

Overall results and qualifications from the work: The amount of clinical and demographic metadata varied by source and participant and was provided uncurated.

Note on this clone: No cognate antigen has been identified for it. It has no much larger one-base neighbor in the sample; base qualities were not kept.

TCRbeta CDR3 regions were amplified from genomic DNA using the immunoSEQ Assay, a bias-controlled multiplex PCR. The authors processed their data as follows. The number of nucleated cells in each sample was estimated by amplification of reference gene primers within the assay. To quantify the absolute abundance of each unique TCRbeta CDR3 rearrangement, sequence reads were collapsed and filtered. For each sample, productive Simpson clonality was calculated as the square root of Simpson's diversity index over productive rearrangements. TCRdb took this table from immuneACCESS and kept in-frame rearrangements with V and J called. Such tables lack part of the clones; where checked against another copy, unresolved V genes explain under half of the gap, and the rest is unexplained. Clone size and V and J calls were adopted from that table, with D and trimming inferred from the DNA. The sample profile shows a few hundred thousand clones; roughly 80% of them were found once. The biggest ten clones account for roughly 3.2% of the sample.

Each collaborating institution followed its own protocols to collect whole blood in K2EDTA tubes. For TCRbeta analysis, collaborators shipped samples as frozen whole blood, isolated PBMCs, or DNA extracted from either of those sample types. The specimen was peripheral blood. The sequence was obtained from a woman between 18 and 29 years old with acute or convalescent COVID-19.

The nucleotides are TGTGCCATCAGTGAGGGGGGGGGCGCCGGTGAAGCTTTCTTT. Its translation is CAISEGGGAGEAFF. The receptor chain draws on TRBV10-3 and TRBJ1-1; TRBD1 is perhaps the D gene, given 6 matching bases. CDR1 and CDR2, looked up from the germline V gene, are ENHRY and SYGVKD. Trimming takes 2 bases from V and 7 bases from J, and the germline ends sit 14 bases apart. Counted from cysteine to phenylalanine, this CDR3 has 14 amino acids. The entry retains the CDR3 DNA only, 42 bases that are in frame from base 1.